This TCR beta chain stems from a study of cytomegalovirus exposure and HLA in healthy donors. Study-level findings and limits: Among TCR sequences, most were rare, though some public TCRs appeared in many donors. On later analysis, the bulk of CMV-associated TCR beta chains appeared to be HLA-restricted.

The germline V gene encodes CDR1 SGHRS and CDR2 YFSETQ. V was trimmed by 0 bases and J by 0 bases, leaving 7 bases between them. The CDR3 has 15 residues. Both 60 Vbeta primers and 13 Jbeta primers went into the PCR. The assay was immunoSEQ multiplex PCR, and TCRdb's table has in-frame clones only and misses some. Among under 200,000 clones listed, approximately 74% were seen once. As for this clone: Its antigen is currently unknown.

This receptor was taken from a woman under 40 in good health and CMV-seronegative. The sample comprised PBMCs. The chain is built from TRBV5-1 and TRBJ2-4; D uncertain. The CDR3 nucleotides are TGCGCCAGCAGCTTGGACAATCTAGCCAAAAACATTCAGTACTTC. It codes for CASSLDNLAKNIQYF.